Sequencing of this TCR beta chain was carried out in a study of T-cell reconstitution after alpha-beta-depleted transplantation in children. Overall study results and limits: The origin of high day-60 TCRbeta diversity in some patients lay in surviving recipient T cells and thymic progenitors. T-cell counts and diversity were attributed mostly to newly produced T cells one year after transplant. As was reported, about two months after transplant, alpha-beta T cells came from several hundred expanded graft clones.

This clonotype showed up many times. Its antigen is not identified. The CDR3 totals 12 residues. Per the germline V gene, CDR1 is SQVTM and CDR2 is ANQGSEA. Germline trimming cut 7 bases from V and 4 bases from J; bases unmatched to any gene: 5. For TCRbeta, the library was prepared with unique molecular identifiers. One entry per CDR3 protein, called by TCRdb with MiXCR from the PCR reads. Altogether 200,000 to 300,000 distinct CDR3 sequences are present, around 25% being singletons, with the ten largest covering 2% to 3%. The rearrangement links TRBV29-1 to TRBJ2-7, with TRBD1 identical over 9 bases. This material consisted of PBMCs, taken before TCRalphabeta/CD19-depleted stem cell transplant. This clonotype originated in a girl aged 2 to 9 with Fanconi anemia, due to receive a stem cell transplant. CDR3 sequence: CSGWDRDYEQYF. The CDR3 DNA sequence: TGCAGCGGTTGGGACAGGGATTACGAGCAGTACTTC.